This T cell receptor (beta chain) emerged from a study of T cell responses to AZD1222 COVID-19 vaccine. Study context: Doses given second, at about 4 or about 12 weeks, were pooled. Notes on the study in general: Two AZD1222 doses significantly raised spike-specific TCR breadth and depth over controls. White British ancestry dominated among donors, who included more females, and clonal diversity was possibly underestimated. None of the repertoires were sampled until the peak T cell response had passed.

The CDR3 covers 16 residues. CDR1 and CDR2 from the germline V gene are MNHEY and SMNVEV (reference sequence). With 1 base removed from V and 0 bases from J, the gap between germline ends came to 11 bases. Assay used: immunoSEQ multiplex PCR; TCRdb lists only in-frame clones, some missing. The sample has fewer than 150,000 clones; approximately 90% are singletons. As for this clone: Its antigen is currently unknown.

The sequences come from peripheral blood, collected on day 0 of AZD1222 vaccination. The genes are TRBV27 and TRBJ2-3; possibly TRBD1 for D (6 bases). This clonotype originated in an adult in good health. CDR3 sequence reads: CASSLFGTQSTDTQYF. CDR3 in DNA: TGTGCCAGCAGTTTATTCGGGACACAGAGCACAGATACGCAGTATTTT.